The 18 T cell receptor beta chains below all came from one sample that was sequenced in a study of blood T cell repertoires in COVID-19. Profiled with immunoSEQ multiplex PCR; TCRdb holds only in-frame clones, not every one. The sample records some 270,000 clones, roughly 89% being singletons. Material: peripheral blood. The receptors were gathered from a man aged 45-65 years with acute or convalescent COVID-19.

The rearrangement links TRBV6-1 to TRBJ1-2; D is possibly TRBD1 (5 bases). In germline, CDR1 is MNHNS, CDR2 SASEGT. The CDR3 extends over 15 amino acids. Trimming took 2 bases from V and 5 from J, leaving 15 bases between them. CDR3: CASSEWEAGTYGYTF. DNA of the CDR3: TGTGCCAGCAGTGAATGGGAAGCGGGGACTTATGGCTACACCTTC.

The rearrangement uses TRBV24-1 and TRBJ2-5; 7 nucleotides line up with TRBD2. There are 14 residues in the CDR3. V dropped 5 bases and J dropped 8; count of bases not matched to a gene: 10. CDR1 is KGHDR and CDR2 is SFDVKD in the germline V gene. CDR3 in amino acids: CATSGSGGEGTQYF. CDR3 in DNA: TGTGCCACCAGTGGATCGGGAGGAGAAGGAACCCAGTACTTC.

The chain uses TRBV3-1 (or the pseudogene TRBV3-2) and TRBJ2-5, with D unclear. The CDR3 length is 12 residues. V lost 1 base and J 4 bases, leaving 4 bases between the germline ends. Germline V gene sequence: CDR1 LGHDT, CDR2 YNNKEL (reference sequence). CDR3 in DNA: TGTGCCAGCAGCCAAGTTATAGAGACCCAGTACTTC. Amino acids: CASSQVIETQYF.

This rearrangement joins TRBV5-1 to TRBJ2-7, with a possible D match to TRBD2 (5 bases). The ends were cut back, 0 bases at V and 9 bases at J, with 19 bases in the middle. The CDR3 has 15 residues. Germline loops: CDR1 SGHRS, CDR2 YFSETQ. The CDR3 DNA follows: TGCGCCAGCAGCTTGGCCCCCGGTGCTGGCCGGGGGCAGTACTTC. Translating gives CASSLAPGAGRGQYF.

The chain links TRBV6-2 or TRBV6-3 to TRBJ2-7; D may be TRBD1 (5 bases). There are 13 residues in the CDR3. Germline V lookup: CDR1 MNHEY, CDR2 SVGEGT. Between the trimmed V and J ends, which lost 5 bases and 2 bases, there was a span of 10 bases. The CDR3 here is CASSGAGTYEQYF. The DNA for the CDR3 is TGTGCCAGCAGTGGGGCCGGTACCTACGAGCAGTACTTC.

The chain joins TRBV7-9 to TRBJ2-7; D gene uncertain. CDR1 is SEHNR, CDR2 FQNEAQ, per germline (reference sequence). This CDR3 is 12 amino acids long. The germline V and J ends were trimmed by 4 bases and 6 bases, with 10 bases remaining between them. Here the CDR3 reads CASSSGLGEQYF. CDR3 coding DNA: TGTGCCAGCAGCTCCGGGTTGGGCGAGCAGTACTTC.

J is TRBJ1-1 and V is TRBV9; D uncertain. V lost 3 bases and J 6 bases, leaving 6 bases between the germline ends. Germline CDR1 SGDLS, CDR2 YYNGEE. This CDR3 spans 11 amino acids. The chain's CDR3 is CASSDGSEAFF. In nucleotides, the CDR3 is TGTGCCAGCAGCGACGGTTCTGAAGCTTTCTTT.

The rearrangement uses TRBV7-8 and TRBJ1-5, with TRBD1 matching over 7 bases. This CDR3 is 14 amino acids long. Germline V CDR1 and CDR2: SGHVS, FQNEAQ. V lost 5 bases and J lost 2; bases outside the gene matches: 3. CDR3 coding DNA: TGTGCCAGCAGCAGACAGGGCGGCAATCAGCCCCAGCATTTT. Its protein product is CASSRQGGNQPQHF.

The rearrangement uses TRBV4-1 and TRBJ1-5, with D maybe TRBD1 (6 bases). Trimming removed 3 bases at V and 5 bases at J, with 14 bases between. Germline CDR1 reads MGHRA; CDR2 reads YSYEKL. The CDR3 is made up of 15 amino acids. Here the CDR3 DNA reads TGCGCCAGCAGCCACCCGGACAGACGGGATCAGCCCCAGCATTTT. Its translation: CASSHPDRRDQPQHF.

This sequence joins TRBV19 and TRBJ1-5, with 10 positions matching TRBD1. CDR3 length equals 15 residues. The V and J ends lost 8 bases and 7 bases, in that order; junction bases with no gene match: 11. Germline V CDR1 and CDR2: LNHDA, SQIVND (reference sequence). The CDR3 DNA sequence: TGTGCCAGTGAGAAGACAGGGGGCGGATGGCAGCCCCAGCATTTT. Amino acid sequence: CASEKTGGGWQPQHF.

J is TRBJ1-2 and V is TRBV10-3; TRBD1 matches 8 bases. Per the germline V gene, CDR1 is ENHRY and CDR2 is SYGVKD. V was clipped by 7 bases and J by 3 bases; unmatched bases: 4. The CDR3 sequence is 13 residues long. CDR3 DNA: TGTGCCATCACAAAGACAGGGGACTATGGCTACACCTTC. It codes for CAITKTGDYGYTF.

CDR3 protein: CASSLNAGGQETQYF. For the CDR3, the DNA is TGTGCCAGCAGCTTAAATGCGGGGGGGCAAGAGACCCAGTACTTC. The rearrangement joins TRBV7-3 to TRBJ2-5, with TRBD2 matching 9 bases. The CDR3 consists of 15 residues. From germline, CDR1 is SGHTA and CDR2 FQGTGA. Germline trimming cut 1 base from V and 2 bases from J; bases unmatched to any gene: 2.

The V gene is TRBV5-1, the J gene TRBJ1-4; the D gene is possibly TRBD1 (5 bases). The CDR3 runs 16 residues. CDR1 SGHRS and CDR2 YFSETQ come from the germline V gene. V was trimmed by 5 bases and J by 3 bases, leaving 17 bases between them. The CDR3 DNA follows: TGCGCCAGCAGTCCGGGACTTAGGGCTGCTAATGAAAAACTGTTTTTT. Protein sequence: CASSPGLRAANEKLFF.

V usage is TRBV4-1 and J usage is TRBJ2-1; D ambiguous. The CDR3 spans 16 residues. CDR1 and CDR2 (germline): MGHRA, YSYEKL. V lost 1 base and J 6 bases, leaving 16 bases between the germline ends. CDR3 nucleotide sequence: TGCGCCAGCAGCCAAGTTGGGCAGCTCCCCTCCAATGAGCAGTTCTTC. Amino acid sequence: CASSQVGQLPSNEQFF.

This rearrangement joins TRBV7-9 to TRBJ2-2; 8 bases fit TRBD2. The CDR3 loop spans 15 amino acids. V lost 6 bases to trimming and J lost 1 base; unmatched junction nucleotides: 4. The germline gives CDR1 SEHNR, CDR2 FQNEAQ (reference sequence). The CDR3 DNA reads as TGTGCCAGCAGGGCTCTAGCGGGGAACACCGGGGAGCTGTTTTTT. It codes for CASRALAGNTGELFF.

The chain combines TRBV19 with TRBJ1-5; D gene unclear. V was pared by 10 bases and J by 6 bases, with 16 bases between. The CDR3 runs 13 residues. Germline V gives CDR1 LNHDA, CDR2 SQIVND (reference sequence). Here the CDR3 DNA reads TGTGCCATCTCGGCCCAACGGGGTCAGCCCCAGCATTTT. Its translation: CAISAQRGQPQHF.

This chain uses TRBV3-1 (or the pseudogene TRBV3-2) with TRBJ1-6; D may be TRBD1 (5 bases). The germline gives CDR1 LGHDT, CDR2 YNNKEL (reference sequence). The CDR3 totals 12 residues. V was trimmed by 4 bases and J by 10 bases, leaving 8 bases between them. This CDR3 reads CASSPGGSPLHF. Written as DNA, the CDR3 is TGTGCCAGCAGCCCCGGGGGGTCACCCCTCCACTTT.

This sequence joins TRBV10-3 and TRBJ2-5; D is perhaps TRBD2 (6 bases). V dropped 2 bases and J dropped 5 bases, with 12 bases sitting between them. Germline loops: CDR1 ENHRY, CDR2 SYGVKD. The CDR3 contains 14 residues. The DNA of the CDR3 is TGTGCCATCAGTGAGCGGGGGAAGAGGGAGACCCAGTACTTC. It encodes CAISERGKRETQYF.